The 21 T cell receptor beta chains in this list originate from one sample, sequenced in a study of blood T cell repertoires in COVID-19. The repertoire was sequenced with immunoSEQ multiplex PCR; TCRdb's copy has only in-frame clones and lacks some. Among hundreds of thousands of clones listed, over 75% were seen once. The sequenced sample was PBMCs or T cells enriched from blood (not recorded which). These receptors were collected from a man in his forties who had recovered from COVID-19.

This clone was picked up many times. V gene TRBV14 combines with J gene TRBJ2-7; 11 bases line up with TRBD2. This CDR3 comprises 14 residues. The V segment lost 5 bases and the J segment 6 bases; nucleotides outside the gene matches: 6. The germline CDR1 and CDR2 sequences are SGHDN and FVKESK. The CDR3 reads CASSKLLAGAEQYF. The CDR3 nucleotides read TGTGCCAGCAGCAAGCTACTAGCGGGAGCCGAGCAGTACTTC.

The chain couples TRBV27 to TRBJ1-4; the D gene is possibly TRBD1 (5 bases). Looked up from germline, CDR1 is MNHEY and CDR2 is SMNVEV (reference sequence). This CDR3 contains 16 residues. V gave up 5 bases and J gave up 4 bases, with 17 bases separating them. CDR3 loop: CASSPFMTANNEKLFF. The CDR3 DNA reads as TGTGCCAGCAGTCCATTCATGACAGCGAATAATGAAAAACTGTTTTTT.

The chain is built from TRBV6-5 and TRBJ1-1, with D perhaps TRBD1 (5 bases). Germline V lookup: CDR1 MNHEY, CDR2 SVGAGI. This CDR3 is 15 amino acids long. V was cut by 2 bases and J by 5 bases, with 15 bases left in between. CDR3 coding DNA: TGTGCCAGCAGTTACGCGCAGGGAATTATGACTGAAGCTTTCTTT. This gives the protein CASSYAQGIMTEAFF.

CDR3 in DNA: TGTGCCAGCAGCCCCCAGGGGCAGGGTGCGGGGACCCAGTACTTC. Translating it yields CASSPQGQGAGTQYF. The chain uses TRBV11-2 and TRBJ2-5, with D possibly TRBD1 on 6 matching bases. This CDR3 spans 15 amino acids. Trimming cost V 5 bases and J 7 bases, with 20 bases left between them. Germline V CDR1 and CDR2: SGHAT, FQNNGV.

This clone was counted only a few times. The rearrangement links TRBV19 to TRBJ2-7; D gene ambiguous. Germline lookup yields CDR1 LNHDA and CDR2 SQIVND (reference sequence). Trimming shortened V by 2 bases and J by 5 bases, and 10 bases separated the two germline ends. This CDR3 has 13 amino acids. Written as DNA, the CDR3 is TGTGCCAGTAGTATACCCCCTATGCACGAGCAGTACTTC. Its protein product is CASSIPPMHEQYF.

This chain links TRBV6-5 with TRBJ1-4; no reliable D call. The CDR3 consists of 11 residues. Between the trimmed V and J ends, which lost 7 bases and 5 bases, there was a span of 5 bases. CDR1 is MNHEY and CDR2 is SVGAGI in the germline V gene. DNA of the CDR3: TGTGCCAGCACCCCAAATGAAAAACTGTTTTTT. The encoded protein is CASTPNEKLFF.

V and J are TRBV7-8 and TRBJ2-7; TRBD2 agrees at 11 bases. CDR3 length: 19 residues. Germline CDR1 reads SGHVS; CDR2 reads FQNEAQ. With V trimmed by 2 bases and J by 0 bases, 12 bases remained unmatched. The CDR3 region is CASSLYFGLAGPSSYEQYF. CDR3 nucleotide sequence: TGTGCCAGCAGCTTATATTTCGGACTAGCGGGTCCTAGCTCCTACGAGCAGTACTTC.

This chain uses TRBV7-8 with TRBJ2-1, with 13 bases matching TRBD2. The CDR3 runs 16 residues. Looked up from germline, CDR1 is SGHVS and CDR2 is FQNEAQ. The V segment lost 4 bases and the J segment 8 bases; nucleotides outside the gene matches: 8. As DNA, the CDR3 is TGTGCCAGCAGCTCACTAGCGGGAGGGTATCGCGATGAGCAGTTCTTC. Its protein is CASSSLAGGYRDEQFF.

The chain has TRBV19 and TRBJ1-1; D gene unclear. Trimming took off 3 bases at V and 5 bases at J, with 10 bases between the two ends. The CDR3 runs 13 residues. Germline V lookup: CDR1 LNHDA, CDR2 SQIVND (reference sequence). The CDR3 coding sequence is TGTGCCAGTAGTATGGCCGGGGAGACTGAAGCTTTCTTT. Translating gives CASSMAGETEAFF. The whole variable domain, remainder taken from reference TRBV19 and TRBJ1-1, is DGGITQSPKYLFRKEGQNVTLSCEQNLNHDAMYWYRQDPGQGLRLIYYSQIVNDFQKGDIAEGYSVSREKKESFPLTVTSAQKNPTAFYLCASSMAGETEAFFGQGTRLTVV.

The chain links TRBV11-3 to TRBJ2-2; 10 bases agree with TRBD2. The V segment lost 5 bases and the J segment 5 bases; nucleotides outside the gene matches: 8. Germline V gene lookup returns CDR1 SGHNT and CDR2 YENEEA. CDR3 length: 16 residues. CDR3 sequence: CASSRTSGVDTGELFF. Here the CDR3 DNA reads TGTGCCAGCAGCAGAACTAGCGGGGTCGATACCGGGGAGCTGTTTTTT.

J is TRBJ1-2 and V is TRBV5-6, with 7 bases fitting TRBD1. With 0 bases clipped from V and 1 base from J, the junction kept 9 bases outside the gene matches. Germline V gene lookup returns CDR1 SGHDT and CDR2 YYEEEE. The CDR3 covers 17 residues. The CDR3 is CASSLVVGTENNYGYTF. The CDR3 nucleotides are TGTGCCAGCAGCTTGGTCGTCGGGACAGAAAATAACTATGGCTACACCTTC.

This clone was observed a handful of times. The chain carries TRBV10-3 and TRBJ2-7, with 13 bases fitting TRBD2. Germline V gives CDR1 ENHRY, CDR2 SYGVKD. V trimming: 6 bases; J trimming: 2 bases; junction bases outside the gene matches: 4. The CDR3 covers 15 residues. CDR3 coding DNA: TGTGCCATCAGCAGGACTAGCGGGAGTCCCTACGAGCAGTACTTC. Its translation is CAISRTSGSPYEQYF.

The chain employs TRBV12-5 and TRBJ2-3; TRBD2 agrees at 9 bases. The V and J ends lost 0 bases and 0 bases, in that order; junction bases with no gene match: 10. This CDR3 comprises 19 residues. The germline V gene has CDR1 LGHNT and CDR2 FRNRAP. The CDR3 spells CASGLVGAGGPPSTDTQYF. The CDR3 coding sequence is TGTGCTAGTGGTTTGGTAGGAGCGGGGGGCCCTCCAAGCACAGATACGCAGTATTTT.

This clone was detected only a few times. The chain employs TRBV12-3 or TRBV12-4 and TRBJ1-3; D gene ambiguous. V lost 6 bases and J lost 4, with 10 bases in between. There are 13 residues in the CDR3. This chain's CDR3 is CASRQSRGNTIYF. Here the CDR3 DNA reads TGTGCCAGCAGGCAAAGTCGGGGAAACACCATATATTTT.

The rearrangement links TRBV6-2 or TRBV6-3 to TRBJ2-7, with TRBD1 matching 7 bases. The CDR3 has 14 residues. The V segment lost 5 bases and the J segment 3 bases; nucleotides outside the gene matches: 7. Per the germline V gene, CDR1 is MNHEY and CDR2 is SVGEGT. The CDR3 loop is CASSILTGNYEQYF. The CDR3, as DNA: TGTGCCAGCAGTATACTGACAGGGAACTACGAGCAGTACTTC.

The chain is built from TRBV27 and TRBJ1-4; 8 bases are shared with TRBD1. The CDR3 covers 17 residues. CDR1 is MNHEY, CDR2 SMNVEV, per germline (reference sequence). With V trimmed by 6 bases and J by 1 base, 10 bases remained unmatched. The CDR3 sequence: CASRGTGTPVTNEKLFF. The DNA for the CDR3 is TGTGCCAGCAGGGGGACAGGCACCCCTGTAACTAATGAAAAACTGTTTTTT.

CDR3 sequence reads: CASSSGTGSYGYTF. CDR3 DNA: TGTGCCAGCAGTTCCGGGACAGGGAGTTATGGCTACACCTTC. The chain employs TRBV6-2 or TRBV6-3 and TRBJ1-2; 9 bases map to TRBD1. Germline V gene lookup returns CDR1 MNHEY and CDR2 SVGEGT. Unmatched junction bases numbered 5, after V lost 4 bases and J lost 5 bases. CDR3 size: 14 residues.

This chain uses TRBV7-2 with TRBJ1-1; possibly TRBD1 for D (5 bases). V dropped 1 base and J dropped 0 bases, with 9 bases sitting between them. CDR1 and CDR2 from the germline V gene are SGHTA and FQGNSA. This CDR3 region has 15 residues. In nucleotides, the CDR3 is TGTGCCAGCAGCTTAGGGAGACAGATGAACACTGAAGCTTTCTTT. This sequence encodes CASSLGRQMNTEAFF.

This chain links TRBV14 with TRBJ1-1; no clear D gene. Trimming removed 1 base from V and 1 base from J, with 7 bases in between. The CDR3 loop spans 14 amino acids. Per germline, CDR1 SGHDN and CDR2 FVKESK. In DNA form, the CDR3 reads TGTGCCAGCAGCCAAGGGTACAGGAACACTGAAGCTTTCTTT. Amino acids: CASSQGYRNTEAFF. Full variable domain (rest looked up from reference TRBV14 and TRBJ1-1): EAGVTQFPSHSVIEKGQTVTLRCDPISGHDNLYWYRRVMGKEIKFLLHFVKESKQDESGMPNNRFLAERTGGTYSTLKVQPAELEDSGVYFCASSQGYRNTEAFFGQGTRLTVV.

Only a few counts were recorded for this clone. The DNA of the CDR3 is TGTGCCAGCAGCGTCCGACAGGGACTCCACTTT. This translates into CASSVRQGLHF. This rearrangement joins TRBV9 to TRBJ1-6; TRBD1 matches 7 bases. This CDR3 has 11 residues. Losses at the gene ends were 2 bases for V and 16 bases for J; bases not matched to a gene: 3. Germline lookup yields CDR1 SGDLS and CDR2 YYNGEE.

This sequence joins TRBV30 and TRBJ1-4, with no clear D. CDR1 and CDR2 (germline): GTSNPN, SVGIG (reference sequence). Trimming pared 4 bases from V and 4 bases from J, leaving 13 bases between. The CDR3 is 14 residues long. CDR3 protein: CAWTQPGRNEKLFF. The CDR3 nucleotides are TGTGCCTGGACCCAACCAGGTCGTAATGAAAAACTGTTTTTT.